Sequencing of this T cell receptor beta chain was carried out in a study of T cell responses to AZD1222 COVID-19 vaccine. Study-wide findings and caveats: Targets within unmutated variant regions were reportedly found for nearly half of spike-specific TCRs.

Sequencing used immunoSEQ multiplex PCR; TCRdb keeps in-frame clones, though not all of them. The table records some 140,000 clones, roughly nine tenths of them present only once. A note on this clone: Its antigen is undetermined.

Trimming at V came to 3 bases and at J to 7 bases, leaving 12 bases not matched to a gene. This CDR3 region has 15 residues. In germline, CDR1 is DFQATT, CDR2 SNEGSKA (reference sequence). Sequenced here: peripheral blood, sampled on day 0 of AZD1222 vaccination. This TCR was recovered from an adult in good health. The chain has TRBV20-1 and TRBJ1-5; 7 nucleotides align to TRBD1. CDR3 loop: CSASQVQGFGQPQHF. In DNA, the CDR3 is TGCAGTGCTAGTCAAGTACAGGGGTTCGGCCAGCCCCAGCATTTT.